A single sample gave rise to the 24 T cell receptor beta chains below, sequenced in a study of metastatic and nonmetastatic thyroid tumors. TCRdb redid the clone calls on the PCR reads using MiXCR. The repertoire holds about 39,000 clones, with about 12% as singletons. Patients underwent thyroid surgery, and none had received any treatment before it. Sequenced material: blood. The receptor source for this set is a male donor with papillary thyroid cancer or a benign thyroid nodule (not recorded which). Some clones in this sample may be carry-over from other donors' samples.

This rearrangement joins TRBV4-2 to TRBJ2-5; the match to TRBD2 covers 9 bases. The CDR3 sequence is 18 residues long. V gave up 4 bases and J gave up 1 base; unmatched junction bases: 13. Germline CDR1 reads LGHNA; CDR2 reads YNFKEQ. For the CDR3, the DNA is TGTGCCAGCAGCCCCGGCGCCTTAGCGGGAGTAGGCCAAGAGACCCAGTACTTC. This encodes CASSPGALAGVGQETQYF.

There are many counts of this clone. The chain joins TRBV11-1 to TRBJ2-5; D gene ambiguous. CDR1 and CDR2 (germline): SGHAT, FQDESV (reference sequence). The CDR3 length is 14 residues. V was cut by 0 bases and J by 2 bases, with 7 bases left in between. The CDR3 nucleotides read TGTGCCAGCAGCTTAGCGGCATTTCAAGAGACCCAGTACTTC. Encoded protein: CASSLAAFQETQYF.

This clone was seen ten or more times. The chain joins TRBV30 to TRBJ2-7, with TRBD2 identical over 7 bases. Looked up from germline, CDR1 is GTSNPN and CDR2 is SVGIG (reference sequence). This CDR3 region has 14 residues. The V gene end was trimmed by 2 bases and the J gene end by 0 bases; junction bases not matched to a gene: 4. CDR3 amino acids: CAWSHPGGSYEQYF. For the CDR3, the DNA is TGTGCCTGGAGTCACCCGGGGGGCTCCTACGAGCAGTACTTC.

This clone was detected only a few times. The V call is TRBV6-1, the J call TRBJ2-6, with D uncertain. Germline loops: CDR1 MNHNS, CDR2 SASEGT. The CDR3 length is 12 residues. V shed 4 bases and J shed 4 bases, with 2 bases lying between them. The DNA for the CDR3 is TGTGCCAGCAGTGGAGGGGCCAACGTCCTGACTTTC. This sequence encodes CASSGGANVLTF.

Relative to its sample, this clone is medium-sized. V is TRBV6-1 and J is TRBJ2-7, with a tentative D call TRBD2 (6 bases). The germline CDR1 and CDR2 sequences are MNHNS and SASEGT. Between the trimmed V and J ends, which lost 5 bases and 6 bases, there was a span of 17 bases. This CDR3 is built from 14 residues. The CDR3 sequence: CASSRVGRTIEQYF. The DNA of the CDR3 is TGTGCCAGCAGTAGGGTGGGAAGGACTATCGAGCAGTACTTC.

This clone was counted many times. The chain is built from TRBV7-2 and TRBJ2-3, with 7 positions matching TRBD2. J gave up 2 bases and V 4 bases, and 6 bases lay outside the gene matches. This CDR3 spans 15 amino acids. From germline, CDR1 is SGHTA and CDR2 FQGNSA. CDR3 in DNA: TGTGCCAGCAGCTCTCTTGCGGGAGCCACAGATACGCAGTATTTT. Protein: CASSSLAGATDTQYF. The complete variable domain, with remaining parts taken from reference TRBV7-2 and TRBJ2-3, reads GAGVSQSPSNKVTEKGKDVELRCDPISGHTALYWYRQSLGQGLEFLIYFQGNSAPDKSGLPSDRFSAERTGGSVSTLTIQRTQQEDSAVYLCASSSLAGATDTQYFGPGTRLTVL.

The gene calls are TRBV10-3 and TRBJ2-2; 8 bases agree with TRBD2. This CDR3 spans 16 amino acids. With 7 bases clipped from V and 5 bases from J, the junction kept 12 bases outside the gene matches. The germline CDR1 and CDR2 sequences are ENHRY and SYGVKD. The CDR3 spells CAINSKRGMSTGELFF. The CDR3 DNA follows: TGTGCCATCAACTCCAAGCGGGGGATGTCTACCGGGGAGCTGTTTTTT.

This clone appeared many times. The sample contains more than one DNA sequence encoding this CDR3. The chain employs TRBV27 and TRBJ1-2; 10 nucleotides align to TRBD1. This CDR3 is built from 15 residues. Trimming at V came to 3 bases and at J to 6 bases, leaving 7 bases not matched to a gene. Germline CDR1 MNHEY, CDR2 SMNVEV (reference sequence). In DNA form, the CDR3 reads TGTGCCAGCAGTTTCGGGACAGGGGAATTTCATGGCTACACCTTC. Its protein product is CASSFGTGEFHGYTF.

This clone was seen repeatedly, ten times or more. The V call is TRBV20-1, the J call TRBJ1-1, with 8 bases that match TRBD1. Per the germline V gene, CDR1 is DFQATT and CDR2 is SNEGSKA (reference sequence). The CDR3 consists of 14 residues. V lost 3 bases and J lost 5; bases outside the gene matches: 8. The CDR3 DNA sequence: TGCAGTGCTAGCCTAAGGACAGGGAAGACTGAAGCTTTCTTT. Its protein is CSASLRTGKTEAFF.

The chain links TRBV11-2 to TRBJ2-1; weak D call: TRBD2 (6 bases). V was shortened by 1 base and J by 10 bases, with 20 bases between the two germline ends. The CDR3 is 16 residues long. Germline V gene lookup returns CDR1 SGHAT and CDR2 FQNNGV. The CDR3 nucleotides read TGTGCCAGCAGCTTAGGTATTCTATCGGGAGTCGGCGAGCAGTTCTTC. This translates into CASSLGILSGVGEQFF.

This clone is judged medium-sized (0.01 to 0.1%). The identical CDR3 is also encoded by other nucleotide sequences in the sample. CDR3 region: CASRAGTGGGYTF. The CDR3 nucleotides are TGTGCCAGCAGGGCCGGGACAGGGGGTGGCTACACCTTC. The chain joins TRBV28 to TRBJ1-2; TRBD1 agrees at 11 bases. This CDR3 has 13 residues. Unmatched junction bases numbered 4, after V lost 6 bases and J lost 7 bases. From germline, CDR1 is MDHEN and CDR2 SYDVKM.

This clone was seen many times. J is TRBJ2-5 and V is TRBV24-1; the match to TRBD2 covers 8 bases. Unmatched junction bases numbered 13, after V lost 3 bases and J lost 11 bases. Germline V gives CDR1 KGHDR, CDR2 SFDVKD. The CDR3 extends over 15 amino acids. CDR3 bases: TGTGCCACCAGTGATCTCCGGGGGGGACACGTCCAACAGTACTTC. The encoded protein is CATSDLRGGHVQQYF.

Concerning this clone: A junction boundary mismatches the germline segment, possibly from a read error. CDR3 nucleotide sequence: TGTGCCTGGAGTGTAGGCCAGGCCTCGAGGTTC. It yields the protein CAWSVGQASRF. The J gene is TRBJ2-7, the V gene TRBV30; D is undetermined. Germline CDR1 and CDR2: GTSNPN and SVGIG (reference sequence). CDR3 length: 11 amino acids.

In the case of this clone: A single base separates this from a much larger clone, so it may be a read error. The genes are TRBV29-1 and TRBJ2-5; D might be TRBD2 (5 bases). Germline V CDR1 and CDR2: SQVTM, ANQGSEA. Trimming removed 3 bases at V and 3 bases at J, with 8 bases between. The CDR3 sequence is 12 residues long. The DNA of the CDR3 is TGCAGCGTTGAGAGAGGGAAAGAGACCCAGTACTTC. Its translation is CSVERGKETQYF.

In its sample, this clone was seen many times. The J gene is TRBJ2-7, the V gene TRBV4-1, with 11 bases identical to TRBD2. The germline V gene has CDR1 MGHRA and CDR2 YSYEKL. V lost 1 base to trimming and J lost 4 bases; unmatched junction nucleotides: 9. CDR3 length equals 17 residues. The CDR3 DNA sequence: TGCGCCAGCAGCCAAGCCCGGCTAGCGGGAGGCAGGTACGAGCAGTACTTC. This sequence encodes CASSQARLAGGRYEQYF.

Concerning this clone itself: A much larger clone differs from this one at a single base, so this may be a read error. The V call is TRBV20-1, the J call TRBJ1-1; the D gene is possibly TRBD1 (5 bases). Germline V gene lookup returns CDR1 DFQATT and CDR2 SNEGSKA (reference sequence). V was trimmed by 0 bases and J by 6 bases, leaving 14 bases between them. This CDR3 has 14 amino acids. The CDR3 is CSARDPRASSEAFF. The CDR3 DNA is TGCAGTGCTAGAGATCCCAGGGCCAGTTCTGAAGCTTTCTTT.

Comments on this clone: One base away lies a much larger clone, so this may be a sequencing read error. Here the CDR3 DNA reads TGCAGTGCTGGGGATTGGGCTAGCGGGAGGTGGGATACGCAGTATTTT. Translation gives CSAGDWASGRWDTQYF. The rearrangement joins TRBV20-1 to TRBJ2-3, with 11 bases aligning to TRBD2. Trimming at V came to 5 bases and at J to 6 bases, leaving 13 bases not matched to a gene. The V gene's germline CDR1 is DFQATT and CDR2 SNEGSKA (reference sequence). This CDR3 region has 16 residues.

The sample holds many counts of this clone. In nucleotides, the CDR3 is TGCGCCAGCAGCTTTTTAGCGGGAGTGGGCACCGGGGAGCTGTTTTTT. Translated: CASSFLAGVGTGELFF. The chain combines TRBV5-1 with TRBJ2-2, with 9 bases lining up with TRBD2. From germline, CDR1 is SGHRS and CDR2 YFSETQ. The CDR3 runs to 16 residues. V shed 2 bases and J 4 bases; nucleotides not matched to a gene: 6.

This clone was recorded many times. The chain couples TRBV3-1 to TRBJ2-7, with unresolved D. V was shortened by 1 base and J by 6 bases, with 10 bases between the two germline ends. The CDR3 is 13 amino acids. Germline assignment: CDR1 LGHDT and CDR2 YNNKEL (reference sequence). The CDR3 region is CASSQVRAGEQYF. CDR3 DNA: TGTGCCAGCAGCCAAGTACGAGCCGGCGAGCAGTACTTC.

The genes are TRBV11-2 and TRBJ2-2, with 7 bases aligning to TRBD2. Germline CDR1 is SGHAT and CDR2 is FQNNGV. Unmatched junction bases numbered 19, after V lost 5 bases and J lost 7 bases. This CDR3 is built from 18 residues. The CDR3 DNA follows: TGTGCCAGCAGCCGCCGCGGGGCCGGGAGGCATTTTGGCGGGGAGCTGTTTTTT. Translation: CASSRRGAGRHFGGELFF.

The DNA for the CDR3 is TGCAGTGCACGACTTGACACTAGCACAGATACGCAGTATTTT. Its protein is CSARLDTSTDTQYF. This chain joins TRBV20-1 and TRBJ2-3; unclear D gene. V was cut by 6 bases and J by 0 bases, with 13 bases left in between. Germline values: CDR1 DFQATT, CDR2 SNEGSKA (reference sequence). The CDR3 extends over 14 amino acids.

In this sample, this clone turned up many times. This chain uses TRBV2 with TRBJ1-1; D unclear. This CDR3 is 12 amino acids long. The germline V and J ends were trimmed by 4 bases and 6 bases, with 9 bases remaining between them. Germline CDR1 and CDR2: SNHLY and FYNNEI. CDR3 coding DNA: TGTGCCAGCAGTGGCGTGGGTGCTGAAGCTTTCTTT. As protein: CASSGVGAEAFF.

The chain has TRBV27 and TRBJ1-6; tentative D call: TRBD1 (5 bases). V was shortened by 0 bases and J by 8 bases, with 17 bases between the two germline ends. Germline lookup yields CDR1 MNHEY and CDR2 SMNVEV (reference sequence). The CDR3 totals 17 residues. The CDR3 loop reads CASSLSWTWAVDSPLHF. For the CDR3, the DNA is TGTGCCAGCAGTTTATCATGGACATGGGCGGTGGATTCACCCCTCCACTTT.

With respect to this clone: This sequence may be a read error, since a much larger clone differs from it by one base. The V gene is TRBV4-1, the J gene TRBJ2-7; 7 bases align to TRBD2. The CDR3 is 15 residues long. Germline CDR1 is MGHRA and CDR2 is YSYEKL. CDR3 sequence reads: CASSLLPGLNYEHYF. In nucleotides, the CDR3 is TGCGCCAGCAGCCTCTTACCGGGACTAAATTACGAGCATTACTTC.